What follows are 8 T cell receptor beta chains derived from one specimen sequenced in a study of CD8 T cells in Susac syndrome. Roughly 0.45 to 1 ug RNA was reverse transcribed with random hexamers. MiXCR, run by TCRdb on the immunoSEQ multiplex PCR reads, gives a single entry per CDR3 protein. Of about 180,000 distinct CDR3 sequences listed, 93% are singletons. Sequenced sample: CD4+ T cells from PBMCs. Every receptor here comes from a human donor with multiple sclerosis.

This chain connects TRBV5-1 to TRBJ1-6, with D possibly matching TRBD1 (6 bases). Between the trimmed V and J ends, which lost 4 bases and 9 bases, there was a span of 14 bases. The germline CDR1 and CDR2 sequences are SGHRS and YFSETQ. This CDR3 spans 14 amino acids. CDR3 coding DNA: TGCGCCAGCAGCGAGGACAGCAACTCTTCACCCCTCCACTTT. It specifies CASSEDSNSSPLHF.

In its sample, this clonotype was seen once. The genes are TRBV12-3 or TRBV12-4 and TRBJ2-2; weak D call: TRBD2 (6 bases). The V end lost 8 bases, the J end lost 3 bases, and 19 bases lay between the germline ends. The CDR3 runs 16 residues. CDR3 protein: CASSSSGLLDTGELFF. CDR3 nucleotides: TGTGCCAGCTCCTCGTCGGGACTTCTAGACACCGGGGAGCTGTTTTTT.

J is TRBJ2-5 and V is TRBV7-6; a weak D match, TRBD2 (6 bases). The V end was cut by 5 bases, the J end by 5 bases, with 15 bases between. Germline lookup yields CDR1 SGHVS and CDR2 FNYEAQ. The CDR3 length is 14 residues. This CDR3 reads CASSPRRAGETQYF. CDR3 DNA: TGTGCCAGCAGCCCCCGGAGGGCCGGGGAGACCCAGTACTTC.

This sequence joins TRBV30 and TRBJ2-5; 9 nucleotides align to TRBD1. Germline V gene sequence: CDR1 GTSNPN, CDR2 SVGIG (reference sequence). The CDR3 consists of 18 residues. Trimming cost V 0 bases and J 5 bases; bases outside gene matches: 16. Here the CDR3 reads CAWSVQGARGRKGETQYF. CDR3 sequence (DNA): TGTGCCTGGAGTGTACAGGGGGCGCGGGGTAGGAAGGGGGAGACCCAGTACTTC.

This clonotype was detected only once. V usage is TRBV6-6 and J usage is TRBJ1-2; 9 nucleotides line up with TRBD1. This CDR3 is built from 15 residues. V dropped 6 bases and J dropped 8; count of bases not matched to a gene: 13. CDR1 and CDR2 (germline): MNHNY, SVGAGI (reference sequence). CDR3 nucleotides: TGTGCCAGCAGCCGATCTCAACGGACAGGGGCCGGCTACACCTTC. Residues: CASSRSQRTGAGYTF.

This rearrangement joins TRBV27 to TRBJ1-3; possible D gene TRBD1, 6 bases. The CDR3 sequence is 14 residues long. V lost 6 bases, J lost 7 bases, and 16 bases lay in between. CDR1 is MNHEY, CDR2 SMNVEV, per germline (reference sequence). The DNA for the CDR3 is TGTGCCAGCAGCCCCGACAGGAGGGCGAACACCATATATTTT. Translating it yields CASSPDRRANTIYF.

The V and J genes are TRBV24-1 and TRBJ2-3, with 11 bases identical to TRBD1. The germline V gene encodes CDR1 KGHDR and CDR2 SFDVKD. This CDR3 is 16 amino acids long. Trimming cost V 4 bases and J 3 bases; bases outside gene matches: 5. The CDR3 DNA reads TGTGCCACCAGTGACACGGGGACAGGGGGTACAGATACGCAGTATTTT. Translating gives CATSDTGTGGTDTQYF.

The chain uses TRBV6-2 or TRBV6-3 and TRBJ2-4, with D perhaps TRBD2 (5 bases). Germline V lookup: CDR1 MNHEY, CDR2 SVGEGT. The CDR3 runs to 15 residues. Trimming removed 3 bases from V and 8 bases from J, with 17 bases in between. The CDR3 region is CASSYSWPSTDIQYF. In DNA form, the CDR3 reads TGTGCCAGCAGTTATTCCTGGCCTAGCACGGACATTCAGTACTTC.